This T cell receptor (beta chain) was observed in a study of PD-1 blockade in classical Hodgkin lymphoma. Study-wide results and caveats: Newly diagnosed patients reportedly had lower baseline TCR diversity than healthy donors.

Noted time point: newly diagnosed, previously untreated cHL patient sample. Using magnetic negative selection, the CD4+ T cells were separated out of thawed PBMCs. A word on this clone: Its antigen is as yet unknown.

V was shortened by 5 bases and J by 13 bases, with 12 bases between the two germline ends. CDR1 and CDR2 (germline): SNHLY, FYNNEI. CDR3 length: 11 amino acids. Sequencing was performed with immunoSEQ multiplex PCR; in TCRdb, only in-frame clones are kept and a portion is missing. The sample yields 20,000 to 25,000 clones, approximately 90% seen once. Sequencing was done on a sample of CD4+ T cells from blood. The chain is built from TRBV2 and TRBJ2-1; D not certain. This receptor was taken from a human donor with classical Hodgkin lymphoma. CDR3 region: CASSPDSIQFF. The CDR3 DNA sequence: TGTGCCAGCAGTCCAGACTCGATTCAGTTCTTC.